This T cell receptor (beta chain) was profiled in a study of T-cell memory formation after mild COVID-19. Germline V lookup: CDR1 SNHLY, CDR2 FYNNEI. The CDR3 extends over 13 amino acids. Trimming removed 6 bases at V and 5 bases at J, with 11 bases between. Study results and caveats: The study detected some responding clones in pre-infection memory, suggesting cross-reactive memory joined.

From the 5' RACE reads, TCRdb called clonotypes with MiXCR, one entry per CDR3 protein. The sample lists hundreds of thousands of distinct CDR3 sequences; around 28% were seen once. Comments on this clonotype: Its matching antigen is unknown.

The TCR was taken from an adult woman who had mild COVID-19 (a few samples of this study predate the infection). Cell type and time point are not known. The V and J genes are TRBV2 and TRBJ2-1; D is possibly TRBD2 (5 bases). Source material: PBMCs or a T cell subset sorted from them (not recorded which). The CDR3 coding sequence is TGTGCCAGCAGCTCCGGACTCCACAATGAGCAGTTCTTC. This gives the protein CASSSGLHNEQFF.